This TCR beta chain is from a study of human T cells and chemical hapten exposure. TCRdb re-called the RACE reads with MiXCR, one entry per CDR3 protein. The data hold around 130,000 distinct CDR3 sequences, with 10% to 15% observed a single time. V lost 3 bases and J 1 base, leaving 6 bases between the germline ends. The CDR3 totals 13 residues. The V gene's germline CDR1 is SGHVS and CDR2 FNYEAQ. The time point here: patch test 2, 6 weeks after DPC sensitization. Treatment of the sample: therapeutic diphenylcyclopropenone sensitization with weekly scalp DPC. The receptor was isolated from a woman between 45 and 65 years old with alopecia areata. Some clones in this sample may be carry-over from other donors' samples. Sequencing was performed on whole blood, taken in connection with sensitization to the hapten diphenylcyclopropenone (DPC). The chain combines TRBV7-6 with TRBJ1-1; D call uncertain. CDR3 in DNA: TGTGCCAGCAGCTTGCAGGCGAACACTGAAGCTTTCTTT. Protein product: CASSLQANTEAFF.